This TCR beta chain was sequenced for a study of cytomegalovirus exposure and HLA in healthy donors. The study's findings and limits: About 87% or about 30% of the time was how often most TCR beta V segments were productive, according to an earlier analysis. TCR beta chain V- and J-gene trimming was linked, in a later analysis, to a missense variant in DCLRE1C. Some V segments, including TRBV6-2 and TRBV6-3, were excluded as indistinguishable. The likely origin of a cluster of highly shared sequence variants was a sequencing artifact.

Germline V gene lookup returns CDR1 ENHRY and CDR2 SYGVKD. The CDR3 has 15 residues. The ends lost 3 bases at V and 9 bases at J; junction bases unmatched: 8. With 60 Vbeta and 13 Jbeta primers, the PCR was carried out. Libraries were prepared by immunoSEQ multiplex PCR; TCRdb keeps only in-frame clonotypes and omits some of them. The sample yields some 200,000 clones, about two thirds seen once. Worth noting for this clone: Its antigen is not known.

The specimen was PBMCs. The chain recombines TRBV10-3 with TRBJ2-1; 10 nucleotides line up with TRBD2. The clonotype originates from a man aged 35-49 years in good health and CMV-seropositive. CDR3 amino acids: CAISEGGLATSEQFF. The CDR3 DNA reads as TGTGCCATCAGTGAAGGGGGACTAGCGACTAGTGAGCAGTTCTTC.